The clone carrying this TCR beta chain was recorded at least ten times. Its antigen is still unknown. V was cut by 3 bases and J by 0 bases, with 15 bases left in between. This CDR3 is built from 17 residues. CDR1 is ENHRY and CDR2 is SYGVKD in the germline V gene. This sample was taken from a study of CD8 T cells in ankylosing spondylitis. Whole-study results and caveats: Eight or nine highly homologous variants formed a TCR beta motif that appeared characteristic of ankylosing spondylitis blood. In reactive arthritis synovial fluid and blood, some motif variants had been reported before. Clones linked to disease were reported to show significant enrichment in matched ankylosing spondylitis synovial fluid.

Quantitative 5'-RACE with molecular barcodes was used to make the TCR beta libraries. Using its own MiXCR run on the 5' RACE reads, TCRdb lists one record per CDR3 protein. Of 150,000 to 200,000 distinct CDR3 sequences listed, approximately 16% are singletons. The V and J genes are TRBV10-3 and TRBJ2-1; D gene ambiguous. The origin of this receptor is a male donor with ankylosing spondylitis or in good health (not recorded which). Sample: blood, either unsorted or a sorted T cell fraction (not recorded which). The CDR3 bases are TGTGCCATCAGTGATCCGACTGCTACGAGCTCCTACAATGAGCAGTTCTTC. Protein sequence: CAISDPTATSSYNEQFF.